These T cell receptor beta chains were read from a single sample in a study of T cell changes during pregnancy in multiple sclerosis. TCRdb keeps only in-frame clones here, not all; method: immunoSEQ multiplex PCR. The table includes roughly 44,000 clones, more than 75% detected once. The specimen was CD8+ T cells from peripheral blood mononuclear cells, collected after pregnancy. These receptors were taken from a female donor in good health, enrolled as a control in a pregnancy study. Both conserved end residues are part of each CDR3. A D gene is named only where the DNA matches it firmly. The size field is filled for only some rows; it gives once, few, many or a size class.

TRBJ1-2	-	TRBV29-1	-	TGCAGCGTTCCGGACAGCTCCTTAATGGGCTACACCTTC	CSVPDSSLMGYTF
TRBJ1-2	-	TRBV27	-	TGTGCCAGCAGTTCCCCGCAGGGGATGGGCTACACCTTC	CASSSPQGMGYTF
TRBJ1-5	-	TRBV2	-	TGTGCCAGCAGTGTGGACAGCTCGTATCAGCCCCAGCATTTT	CASSVDSSYQPQHF
TRBJ1-4	few	TRBV25-1	-	TGTGCCAGCAGTGAATGGGGGGGCGGTGAAAAACTGTTTTTT	CASSEWGGGEKLFF
TRBJ1-2	-	TRBV27	-	TGTGCCAGCAGGACCGGGGGGGGGAGCTATGGCTACACCTTC	CASRTGGGSYGYTF
TRBJ1-2	-	TRBV30	-	TGTGCCTGGAGTATAGCGACCTCTGGTGGCTACACCTTC	CAWSIATSGGYTF
TRBJ1-4	-	TRBV30	-	TGTGCCTGGAGTACTCTCAGGGGTTATGGAGAAAAACTGTTTTTT	CAWSTLRGYGEKLFF
TRBJ1-1	-	TRBV6-5	-	TGTGCCAGCACTGAGGACGGGGGGTACACTGAAGCTTTCTTT	CASTEDGGYTEAFF
TRBJ2-1	-	TRBV5-1	-	TGCGCCAGCAGCCCCCGATCGGACAACGAGCAGTTCTTC	CASSPRSDNEQFF
TRBJ2-3	-	TRBV7-2	TRBD1	TGTGCCAGCAGCTCGGACAGGAGTGAGGGCACAGATACGCAGTATTTT	CASSSDRSEGTDTQYF
TRBJ2-1	-	TRBV4-1	TRBD2	TGCGCCAGCAGCCAAGTTAACGGGGGGGAAGACAATGAGCAGTTCTTC	CASSQVNGGEDNEQFF
TRBJ1-3	-	TRBV6-5	-	TGTGCCAGCAGTACTTACAGATACTCTGGAAACACCATATATTTT	CASSTYRYSGNTIYF
TRBJ2-7	-	TRBV2	-	TGTGCCAGCAGCCAGGGGGGCGAGCAGTACTTC	CASSQGGEQYF
TRBJ1-1	-	TRBV7-6	TRBD1	TGTGCCAGCAGCCCAGACCGGACAGGGATGAACACTGAAGCTTTCTTT	CASSPDRTGMNTEAFF
TRBJ2-3	-	TRBV9	TRBD1	TGTGCCAGCAGCGGATGGGACAGCCATGGGGCAGATACGCAGTATTTT	CASSGWDSHGADTQYF
TRBJ1-3	-	TRBV4-2	-	TGTGCCAGCAGCCAAGTTCAGGGGAGCTCTGGAAACACCATATATTTT	CASSQVQGSSGNTIYF
TRBJ1-6	-	TRBV9	-	TGTGCCAGCAGCGTAGCCGGTTCACCCCTCCACTTT	CASSVAGSPLHF
TRBJ1-2	-	TRBV6-6	-	TGTGCCAGCAGCACCCAGGTGAACTATGGCTACACCTTC	CASSTQVNYGYTF
TRBJ2-1	-	TRBV5-1	TRBD2	TGCGCCAGCAGCTTACTCCTGTCGGGGGGTGGGTACAATGAGCAGTTCTTC	CASSLLLSGGGYNEQFF
TRBJ2-7	-	TRBV16	-	TGTGCCAGCAGCCAAAATGCCGGGACACTAAGTACCTACGAGCAGTACTTC	CASSQNAGTLSTYEQYF
TRBJ1-1	few	TRBV15	-	TGTGCCACCAGCAGAGATCCCATGAACACTGAAGCTTTCTTT	CATSRDPMNTEAFF
TRBJ2-2	-	TRBV9	-	TGTGCCAGCAGCGGTAGCTATGACGGGGAGCTGTTTTTT	CASSGSYDGELFF
TRBJ2-3	-	TRBV4-3	-	TGCGCCAGCAGCCAAGACCGAGGTCGGATGGATACGCAGTATTTT	CASSQDRGRMDTQYF
TRBJ1-6	-	TRBV4-3	TRBD1	TGCGCCAGCAGCCAAGGAAGGACAGGGTATAATTCACCCCTCCACTTT	CASSQGRTGYNSPLHF
TRBJ1-6	-	TRBV7-6	-	TGTGCCAGCAGCCTCCAGGGAAGTCATTCACCCCTCCACTTT	CASSLQGSHSPLHF
TRBJ2-2	-	TRBV6-4	-	TGTGCCAGCAGGGTGGGAGCGGCCACCGGGGAGCTGTTTTTT	CASRVGAATGELFF
TRBJ2-3	once	TRBV4-1	-	TGCGCCAGCAGCCAAGGACTAGTGGACTATACGCAGTATTTT	CASSQGLVDYTQYF
TRBJ1-1	-	TRBV6-1	TRBD1	TGTGCCAGCAGTGAAGCGCGGGACAGGGTGACTGAAGCTTTCTTT	CASSEARDRVTEAFF
TRBJ1-6	-	TRBV14	TRBD1	TGTGCCAGCAGCCAAGAAGGAGGACAGGGTTGGAATTCACCCCTCCACTTT	CASSQEGGQGWNSPLHF
TRBJ2-5	-	TRBV27	-	TGTGCCAGCAGTTCCTCAGCGGACCAAGAGACCCAGTACTTC	CASSSSADQETQYF
TRBJ2-5	-	TRBV11-2	-	TGTGCCAGCAGCTTAGATACTGACTCGTTCTACCAAGAGACCCAGTACTTC	CASSLDTDSFYQETQYF
TRBJ1-1	-	TRBV4-3	-	TGCGCCAGCAGCCAAGAAGGCGGCACTGAAGCTTTCTTT	CASSQEGGTEAFF
TRBJ2-7	-	TRBV5-5	-	TGTGCCAGCAGCTTCTCAGGGGTAGAGCAGTACTTC	CASSFSGVEQYF
TRBJ1-1	-	TRBV18	TRBD1	TGTGCCAGCTCACCACGAGGACAGGGGAGGATGAACACTGAAGCTTTCTTT	CASSPRGQGRMNTEAFF
TRBJ2-1	-	TRBV7-3	TRBD1	TGTGCCAGCAGCCCCGGACAGGGGTACAATGAGCAGTTCTTC	CASSPGQGYNEQFF
TRBJ2-3	-	TRBV14	-	TGTGCCAGCAGCCAGGTAGTCGACAGCCTCATAGATACGCAGTATTTT	CASSQVVDSLIDTQYF
TRBJ2-3	-	TRBV25-1	-	TGTGCCAGCAGTGAAGGAGCAGCGAGCACAGATACGCAGTATTTT	CASSEGAASTDTQYF
TRBJ2-3	-	TRBV6-4	TRBD2	TGTGCCAGCAGCGGGGGGACTAGCACAGATACGCAGTATTTT	CASSGGTSTDTQYF
TRBJ1-5	-	TRBV28	-	TGTGCCAGCAGTTTAAGGACGGGAAATCAGCCCCAGCATTTT	CASSLRTGNQPQHF
TRBJ1-5	-	TRBV28	-	TGTGCCAGCACCCTGGGGGCGGGAGGCAATCAGCCCCAGCATTTT	CASTLGAGGNQPQHF
TRBJ2-7	-	TRBV28	TRBD2	TGTGCCAGCAGTTTAGGACTAGTCCACGAGCAGTACTTC	CASSLGLVHEQYF
TRBJ1-1	-	TRBV5-6	-	TGTGCCAGCAGCATCACGAACACCCGGAACACTGAAGCTTTCTTT	CASSITNTRNTEAFF
TRBJ1-2	-	TRBV19	-	TGTGCCAGTAGTACAGGGGAGCGCTATGGCTACACCTTC	CASSTGERYGYTF
TRBJ2-7	-	TRBV27	-	TGTGCCAGCAGCCGTCCCCCCGAGCAGTACTTC	CASSRPPEQYF
TRBJ2-7	-	TRBV29-1	-	TGCAGCGTTGTATGGAGGGATTCCTACGAGCAGTACTTC	CSVVWRDSYEQYF
TRBJ2-1	-	TRBV9	-	TGTGCCAGCAGCGTAGGAGTTGAGCAGTTCTTC	CASSVGVEQFF
TRBJ1-2	-	TRBV27	-	TGTGCCAGCAGTTCCCTTAATGCAGGCCGATATGGCTACACCTTC	CASSSLNAGRYGYTF
TRBJ2-7	-	TRBV4-3	-	TGCGCCAGCAGCCAAGAGCCTAGCAGCTCCTACGAGCAGTACTTC	CASSQEPSSSYEQYF
TRBJ1-6	-	TRBV20-1	-	TGCAGTGCTACCCCTGATTCACCCCTCCACTTT	CSATPDSPLHF
TRBJ2-1	-	TRBV2	-	TGTGCCAGCAGTGAGGGGTTCAGGACAACCTACAATGAGCAGTTCTTC	CASSEGFRTTYNEQFF
TRBJ2-2	-	TRBV4-1	TRBD1	TGCGCCAGCAGCCCTGGACAGGGGGTTACCGGGGAGCTGTTTTTT	CASSPGQGVTGELFF
TRBJ2-5	-	TRBV4-3	-	TGCGCCAGCAGCCAAGGGACTTACGGGGGTAAAGAGACCCAGTACTTC	CASSQGTYGGKETQYF
TRBJ1-5	few	TRBV15	TRBD1	TGTGCCACCAGCGGAGGGACAGGGATGAGTCAGCCCCAGCATTTT	CATSGGTGMSQPQHF
TRBJ1-2	-	TRBV7-9	-	TGTGCCAGCAGCTCCGGGAACTATGGCTACACCTTC	CASSSGNYGYTF
TRBJ1-1	-	TRBV4-2	-	TGTGCCAGCAGCCAAGTCGGGGGGCGGTGGGCTTTCTTT	CASSQVGGRWAFF